The 26 T cell receptor beta chains below come from one sample, sequenced in a study of blood T cell repertoires in COVID-19. Assay used: immunoSEQ multiplex PCR; TCRdb lists only in-frame clones, some missing. The table records fewer than 300,000 clones, around 85% of them present only once. The specimen was peripheral blood. The receptors here all came from a man aged 50 to 60 with active or convalescent COVID-19.

The chain carries TRBV18 and TRBJ2-3; D is ambiguous. Germline V gene data show CDR1 as KGHSH and CDR2 as LQKENI. Trimming took 1 base from V and 2 from J, leaving 10 bases between them. The CDR3 has 15 residues. CDR3 sequence: CASSPLGQPTDTQYF. CDR3 DNA: TGTGCCAGCTCACCACTGGGCCAACCCACAGATACGCAGTATTTT.

This sequence joins TRBV27 and TRBJ2-1, with D maybe TRBD2 (6 bases). V was pared by 4 bases and J by 2 bases, with 12 bases between. The CDR3 loop spans 15 amino acids. Per germline, CDR1 MNHEY and CDR2 SMNVEV (reference sequence). CDR3 sequence reads: CASSWGLPPYNEQFF. The CDR3 DNA follows: TGTGCCAGCAGTTGGGGACTCCCACCCTACAATGAGCAGTTCTTC.

The V and J genes are TRBV27 and TRBJ1-4; unclear D gene. CDR1 and CDR2 (germline): MNHEY, SMNVEV (reference sequence). CDR3 length: 12 amino acids. V gave up 6 bases and J gave up 4 bases, with 6 bases separating them. CDR3 protein: CASRKLNEKLFF. CDR3 nucleotides: TGTGCCAGCAGGAAGCTTAATGAAAAACTGTTTTTT.

A remark on this clone: Distinct nucleotide sequences in the sample also encode this CDR3. This CDR3 is CASSLGGNTEAFF. The CDR3 nucleotides are TGTGCCAGCAGTTTAGGCGGGAACACTGAAGCTTTCTTT. The chain carries TRBV12-3 or TRBV12-4 and TRBJ1-1, with unresolved D. The CDR3 has 13 amino acids. The germline V and J ends were trimmed by 1 base and 1 base, with 4 bases remaining between them.

The CDR3 sequence: CASSQGSAVGQFF. DNA of the CDR3: TGTGCCAGCAGCCAAGGCTCCGCCGTCGGGCAGTTCTTC. The chain recombines TRBV4-2 with TRBJ2-1; D unclear. Trimming took 1 base from V and 12 from J, leaving 13 bases between them. From germline, CDR1 is LGHNA and CDR2 YNFKEQ. This CDR3 is built from 13 residues.

This chain joins TRBV15 and TRBJ2-7; no clear D. Germline CDR1 is LNHNV and CDR2 is YYDKDF (reference sequence). V was clipped by 1 base and J by 0 bases, with 16 bases between them. The CDR3 loop spans 17 amino acids. The CDR3, as DNA: TGTGCCACCAGCAGAGGAGCGAGAGGTTTAAGCTCCTACGAGCAGTACTTC. This encodes CATSRGARGLSSYEQYF.

The chain uses TRBV6-2 or TRBV6-3 and TRBJ2-7; weak D call: TRBD1 (6 bases). The V gene's germline CDR1 is MNHEY and CDR2 SVGEGT. The V end lost 1 base, the J end lost 1 base, and 8 bases lay between the germline ends. The CDR3 has 14 amino acids. CDR3 loop: CASSYLTGSYEQYF. The DNA of the CDR3 is TGTGCCAGCAGTTACTTGACAGGTTCCTACGAGCAGTACTTC.

The rearrangement joins TRBV30 to TRBJ1-3; the match to TRBD1 covers 7 bases. The V and J ends lost 1 base and 3 bases, in that order; junction bases with no gene match: 0. The CDR3 is 13 residues long. Germline loops: CDR1 GTSNPN, CDR2 SVGIG (reference sequence). The CDR3 spells CAWSAGGGNTIYF. CDR3 in DNA: TGTGCCTGGAGTGCAGGGGGTGGAAACACCATATATTTT. The full variable domain, its missing parts supplied by reference TRBV30 and TRBJ1-3, is SQTIHQWPATLVQPVGSPLSLECTVEGTSNPNLYWYRQAAGRGLQLLFYSVGIGQISSEVPQNLSASRPQDRQFILSSKKLLLSDSGFYLCAWSAGGGNTIYFGEGSWLTVV.

The table lists this clone with a count of one. This chain connects TRBV27 to TRBJ2-2, with D maybe TRBD2 (5 bases). This CDR3 comprises 15 residues. V was trimmed by 4 bases and J by 3 bases, leaving 12 bases between them. Germline V gene data show CDR1 as MNHEY and CDR2 as SMNVEV (reference sequence). CDR3 DNA sequence: TGTGCCAGCAGTTCCGGGGTAGGATACACCGGGGAGCTGTTTTTT. This gives the protein CASSSGVGYTGELFF.

This chain links TRBV7-9 with TRBJ1-2, with TRBD1 identical over 7 bases. Per the germline V gene, CDR1 is SEHNR and CDR2 is FQNEAQ (reference sequence). Unmatched junction bases numbered 6, after V lost 5 bases and J lost 6 bases. The CDR3 runs to 13 residues. For the CDR3, the DNA is TGTGCCAGCAGCCGCGCCGGGACAGATGGCTACACCTTC. Translation gives CASSRAGTDGYTF.

This clone was recorded once. The chain links TRBV9 to TRBJ1-2; D is perhaps TRBD1 (5 bases). V was shortened by 4 bases and J by 8 bases, with 18 bases between the two germline ends. CDR3 length: 14 residues. CDR1 is SGDLS and CDR2 is YYNGEE in the germline V gene. The CDR3 DNA reads TGTGCCAGCAGCTCCCCGACAGATCCTCGGGGCTACACCTTC. Translation: CASSSPTDPRGYTF.

The chain combines TRBV19 with TRBJ1-6; 7 nucleotides line up with TRBD1. The length of the CDR3 is 14 residues. Germline-derived CDR1 and CDR2 are LNHDA and SQIVND (reference sequence). Germline trimming cut 8 bases from V and 9 bases from J; bases unmatched to any gene: 10. The CDR3 loop is CASGFPGGGSPLHF. DNA for the CDR3: TGTGCCAGTGGCTTCCCAGGGGGTGGTTCACCCCTCCACTTT.

In this sample, this clone turned up once. The gene calls are TRBV28 and TRBJ2-2; 7 nucleotides align to TRBD1. CDR3 length equals 17 residues. In germline, CDR1 is MDHEN, CDR2 SYDVKM. The V gene end was trimmed by 0 bases and the J gene end by 2 bases; junction bases not matched to a gene: 6. CDR3 sequence (DNA): TGTGCCAGCAGTTTATGGCAGGGGGTAAAAAACACCGGGGAGCTGTTTTTT. Translating it yields CASSLWQGVKNTGELFF.

V and J are TRBV11-3 and TRBJ2-7; 14 bases are shared with TRBD2. Germline lookup yields CDR1 SGHNT and CDR2 YENEEA. This CDR3 spans 18 amino acids. The trim removed 5 bases at V and 5 bases at J, leaving 14 bases unmatched. This CDR3 is CASSLGTSGSSPGHEQYF. The CDR3 DNA reads as TGTGCCAGCAGCCTAGGGACTAGCGGGAGTTCTCCTGGGCACGAGCAGTACTTC.

V usage is TRBV23-1 and J usage is TRBJ2-1; tentative D call: TRBD2 (6 bases). TRBV23-1 is an open reading frame, and its role is uncertain. V shed 8 bases and J shed 5 bases, with 19 bases lying between them. The CDR3 has 15 amino acids. The CDR3 region has the DNA TGCGCCAGCGGAGACCGGGACTTAAGACACAATGAGCAGTTCTTC. Translation: CASGDRDLRHNEQFF.

The V and J genes are TRBV5-1 and TRBJ1-2, with D hard to call. Germline V gene lookup returns CDR1 SGHRS and CDR2 YFSETQ. V was pared by 0 bases and J by 5 bases, with 8 bases between. The CDR3 loop spans 13 amino acids. CDR3 coding DNA: TGCGCCAGCAGCTTGGAAACGGGGTATGGCTACACCTTC. Its protein product is CASSLETGYGYTF. The entire variable domain, with the rest obtained from reference TRBV5-1 and TRBJ1-2, is as follows: KAGVTQTPRYLIKTRGQQVTLSCSPISGHRSVSWYQQTPGQGLQFLFEYFSETQRNKGNFPGRFSGRQFSNSRSEMNVSTLELGDSALYLCASSLETGYGYTFGSGTRLTVV.

This chain links TRBV19 with TRBJ1-5; TRBD1 agrees at 7 bases. The V segment lost 2 bases and the J segment 6 bases; nucleotides outside the gene matches: 4. Germline CDR1 is LNHDA and CDR2 is SQIVND (reference sequence). This CDR3 is 14 amino acids long. DNA of the CDR3: TGTGCCAGTAGTATACAAACAGGGGCTCAGCCCCAGCATTTT. Amino acids: CASSIQTGAQPQHF.

The chain carries TRBV6-1 and TRBJ1-2, with no clear D. Germline V CDR1 and CDR2: MNHNS, SASEGT. This CDR3 contains 13 residues. Deletions cut 1 base from V and 6 bases from J, with 9 bases between. The CDR3 DNA reads as TGTGCCAGCAGTGAAGGCAGGTGGGATGGCTACACCTTC. Translation: CASSEGRWDGYTF.

The rearrangement uses TRBV3-1 (or the pseudogene TRBV3-2) and TRBJ1-6, with TRBD1 as a possible D gene (5 bases). The V end was cut by 4 bases, the J end by 4 bases, with 11 bases between. The germline V gene encodes CDR1 LGHDT and CDR2 YNNKEL (reference sequence). The CDR3 length is 15 residues. The CDR3: CASSPFQGYNSPLHF. CDR3 nucleotide sequence: TGTGCCAGCAGCCCTTTTCAGGGATATAATTCACCCCTCCACTTT.

The chain carries TRBV9 and TRBJ2-2, with 10 bases matching TRBD2. V trimming: 6 bases; J trimming: 0 bases; junction bases outside the gene matches: 14. From germline, CDR1 is SGDLS and CDR2 YYNGEE. CDR3 size: 19 residues. CDR3 protein: CASNPRPSGRLTNTGELFF. In nucleotides, the CDR3 is TGTGCCAGCAACCCTCGCCCTAGCGGGAGATTAACGAACACCGGGGAGCTGTTTTTT.

The V call is TRBV7-2, the J call TRBJ2-7, with 15 nucleotides matching TRBD2. Germline trimming cut 5 bases from V and 2 bases from J; bases unmatched to any gene: 13. There are 19 residues in the CDR3. Per the germline V gene, CDR1 is SGHTA and CDR2 is FQGNSA. The CDR3 loop is CASSLRTSGRAGSPYEQYF. For the CDR3, the DNA is TGTGCCAGCAGCCTCAGGACTAGCGGGAGGGCCGGGAGCCCCTACGAGCAGTACTTC.

The chain joins TRBV28 to TRBJ1-1; D unclear. Germline CDR1 MDHEN, CDR2 SYDVKM. The CDR3 spans 12 residues. V lost 5 bases, J lost 4 bases, and 8 bases lay in between. The CDR3 bases are TGTGCCAGCAGTCAGATTGGCACTGAAGCTTTCTTT. It codes for CASSQIGTEAFF.

The chain recombines TRBV13 with TRBJ2-3, with 9 nucleotides matching TRBD2. V was pared by 6 bases and J by 9 bases, with 13 bases of the junction left unmatched. Germline V gene lookup returns CDR1 PRHDT and CDR2 FYEKMQ (reference sequence). The CDR3 totals 15 residues. This CDR3 is CASRSARGGRGTQYF. Here the CDR3 DNA reads TGTGCCAGCAGAAGCGCTAGGGGCGGGAGGGGCACGCAGTATTTT.

This clone was seen more than once but under ten times. The same CDR3 arises from other DNA sequences in this sample as well. The V call is TRBV2, the J call TRBJ2-5, with 15 bases that match TRBD2. Germline CDR1 reads SNHLY; CDR2 reads FYNNEI. The CDR3 spans 16 residues. Trimming at V came to 6 bases and at J to 2 bases, leaving 4 bases not matched to a gene. The CDR3 loop reads CASSLGLAGGQETQYF. CDR3 bases: TGTGCCAGCAGCCTCGGACTAGCGGGAGGGCAAGAGACCCAGTACTTC.

This clone was seen more than once but under ten times. The chain carries TRBV5-8 and TRBJ2-3; D is perhaps TRBD2 (6 bases). Germline V gene lookup returns CDR1 SGHTS and CDR2 YDEGEE. This CDR3 has 15 residues. Trimming pared 0 bases from V and 1 base from J, leaving 9 bases between. The CDR3 sequence: CASSLGLVGTDTQYF. The CDR3 region has the DNA TGTGCCAGCAGCTTGGGACTAGTTGGCACAGATACGCAGTATTTT.

This rearrangement joins TRBV21-1 to TRBJ1-3; TRBD1 is the table's D call and was not checked against the DNA. TRBV21-1 is deemed a pseudogene. The length of the CDR3 is 19 residues. CDR3 residues: CASSKSRGGATPSGNTIYF. The CDR3 nucleotides are TGTGCCAGCAGCAAGTCAAGGGGTGGGGCCACTCCGTCCGGAAACACCATATATTTT.